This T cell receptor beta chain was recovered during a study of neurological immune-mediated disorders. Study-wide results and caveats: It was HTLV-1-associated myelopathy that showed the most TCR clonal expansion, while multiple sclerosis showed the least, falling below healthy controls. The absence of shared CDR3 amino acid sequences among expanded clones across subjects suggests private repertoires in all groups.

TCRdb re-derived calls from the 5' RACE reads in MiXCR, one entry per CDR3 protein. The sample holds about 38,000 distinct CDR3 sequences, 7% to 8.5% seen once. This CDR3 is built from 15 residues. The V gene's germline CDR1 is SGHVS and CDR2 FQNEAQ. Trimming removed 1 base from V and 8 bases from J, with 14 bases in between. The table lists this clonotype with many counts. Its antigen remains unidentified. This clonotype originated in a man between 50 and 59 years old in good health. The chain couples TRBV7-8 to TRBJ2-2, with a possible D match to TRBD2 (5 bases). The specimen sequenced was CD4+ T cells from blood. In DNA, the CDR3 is TGTGCCAGCAGCTTAGGGAGGCCGCCGGGAGGGGAGCTGTTTTTT. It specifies CASSLGRPPGGELFF.